Listed below are T cell receptor beta chains from one sample, sequenced in a study of human T cells and chemical hapten exposure. TCRdb called the RACE reads again in MiXCR, with one record for every CDR3 protein. The sample comprises under 200,000 distinct CDR3 sequences, roughly 15% of which are singletons, and about 1.7% rests with the top ten. This sample comprised whole blood, obtained in connection with sensitization to the hapten diphenylcyclopropenone (DPC). Every receptor here comes from a woman between 25 and 40 years old with alopecia areata. Some clones in this sample may be carry-over from other donors' samples. Each CDR3 is given with its conserved first and last residue. D genes are given only for firm matches. Not every row has a clone size; where given, it reads once, few, many or a size class.

cdr3_nt: TGTGCCAGCAGTCTCCAGGGGCATAGCACAGATACGCAGTATTTT
cdr3_aa: CASSLQGHSTDTQYF
d_call: -
j_call: TRBJ2-3
clone_size: few
v_call: TRBV6-4

cdr3_nt: TGTGCCAGCAGTATAAACGGCATGAACACTGAAGCTTTCTTT
cdr3_aa: CASSINGMNTEAFF
d_call: -
j_call: TRBJ1-1
clone_size: few
v_call: TRBV12-3/TRBV12-4

cdr3_nt: TGTGCCAGCAGCGTGCTTGGGGGCCGTTACAATGAGCAGTTCTTC
cdr3_aa: CASSVLGGRYNEQFF
d_call: -
j_call: TRBJ2-1
clone_size: few
v_call: TRBV9

cdr3_nt: TGCAGCGGGCGAAGCAGGGGGCGCGGGGAGACCCAGTACTTC
cdr3_aa: CSGRSRGRGETQYF
d_call: TRBD1
j_call: TRBJ2-5
clone_size: few
v_call: TRBV29-1

cdr3_nt: TGTGCCAGCAGCGCGACCACTTATACGCAGTATTTT
cdr3_aa: CASSATTYTQYF
d_call: -
j_call: TRBJ2-3
clone_size: -
v_call: TRBV9

cdr3_nt: TGTGCCAGCGATAAGGGACAGGGGAAAACTTTC
cdr3_aa: CASDKGQGKTF
d_call: TRBD1
j_call: TRBJ2-6
clone_size: -
v_call: TRBV28

cdr3_nt: TGTGCCAGCAGGTCGACAGTGCCCTCCTACGAGCAGTACTTC
cdr3_aa: CASRSTVPSYEQYF
d_call: -
j_call: TRBJ2-7
clone_size: -
v_call: TRBV28

cdr3_nt: TGTGCCAGCAGTTTTTCCCGGGAACAGCCCCAGCATTTT
cdr3_aa: CASSFSREQPQHF
d_call: -
j_call: TRBJ1-5
clone_size: many
v_call: TRBV28

cdr3_nt: TGTGCCGGAGGACAGCAAGAGACCCAGTACTTC
cdr3_aa: CAGGQQETQYF
d_call: -
j_call: TRBJ2-5
clone_size: -
v_call: TRBV2

cdr3_nt: TGTGCCAGCAGTCGGGCCCGCACGGGGTCACCCCTCCACTTT
cdr3_aa: CASSRARTGSPLHF
d_call: -
j_call: TRBJ1-6
clone_size: few
v_call: TRBV7-9

cdr3_nt: TGTGCCAGCAGCCGGGGTATGAACACTGAAGCTTTCTTT
cdr3_aa: CASSRGMNTEAFF
d_call: -
j_call: TRBJ1-1
clone_size: many
v_call: TRBV7-9

cdr3_nt: TGCGCCAGCAGCCAAGACCCTAGGAGCTCCTACGAGCAGTACTTC
cdr3_aa: CASSQDPRSSYEQYF
d_call: -
j_call: TRBJ2-7
clone_size: few
v_call: TRBV4-3

cdr3_nt: TGTGCCAGCAGACCTCCACAGGGATGGGGCGAGCAGTACTTC
cdr3_aa: CASRPPQGWGEQYF
d_call: -
j_call: TRBJ2-7
clone_size: few
v_call: TRBV28

cdr3_nt: TGTGCCAGCAGATCGGGGGACTCTCAGTACTTC
cdr3_aa: CASRSGDSQYF
d_call: -
j_call: TRBJ2-7
clone_size: -
v_call: TRBV7-2

cdr3_nt: TGTGCCACCACCCACGAGACCCAGTACTTC
cdr3_aa: CATTHETQYF
d_call: -
j_call: TRBJ2-5
clone_size: few
v_call: TRBV6-5

cdr3_nt: TGTGCCAGCATCCCGAGTGACAGGCCGAACACTGAAGCTTTCTTT
cdr3_aa: CASIPSDRPNTEAFF
d_call: -
j_call: TRBJ1-1
clone_size: -
v_call: TRBV12-3/TRBV12-4

cdr3_nt: TGTGCCAGCAGTTTAGAGGGGGCACAATTTGCAGATACGCAGTATTTT
cdr3_aa: CASSLEGAQFADTQYF
d_call: TRBD1
j_call: TRBJ2-3
clone_size: -
v_call: TRBV28

cdr3_nt: TGTGCCAGCAGCCAAGCCGGGCCCAACACTGAAGCTTTCTTT
cdr3_aa: CASSQAGPNTEAFF
d_call: -
j_call: TRBJ1-1
clone_size: few
v_call: TRBV3-1

cdr3_nt: TGTGCCAGCTGGGGACTAGCGGGCAATGAGCAGTTCTTC
cdr3_aa: CASWGLAGNEQFF
d_call: TRBD2
j_call: TRBJ2-1
clone_size: many
v_call: TRBV2

cdr3_nt: TGTGCCAGCAGCTTATGGCTCTCTGGGGCCAACGTCCTGACTTTC
cdr3_aa: CASSLWLSGANVLTF
d_call: -
j_call: TRBJ2-6
clone_size: few
v_call: TRBV7-9

cdr3_nt: TGTGCCAGCAGCCAGAGCGAAGCCACCCAGTACTTC
cdr3_aa: CASSQSEATQYF
d_call: -
j_call: TRBJ2-5
clone_size: -
v_call: TRBV3-1

cdr3_nt: TGTGCCAGCAGTATCACCCAGGGGTCCGGCTACGAGCAGTACTTC
cdr3_aa: CASSITQGSGYEQYF
d_call: -
j_call: TRBJ2-7
clone_size: -
v_call: TRBV12-3/TRBV12-4

cdr3_nt: TGTGCCAGCTCACCATATCGCCTGGACAGGGGACGAGAACTGTTTTTT
cdr3_aa: CASSPYRLDRGRELFF
d_call: TRBD1
j_call: TRBJ1-4
clone_size: few
v_call: TRBV18

cdr3_nt: TGCAGTGCCCCCCCCGGGGGGACCAATGAGCAGTTCTTC
cdr3_aa: CSAPPGGTNEQFF
d_call: TRBD2
j_call: TRBJ2-1
clone_size: -
v_call: TRBV20-1

cdr3_nt: TGTGCCAGCAGTTACTCAAGGGGGGCCAACTATGGCTACACCTTC
cdr3_aa: CASSYSRGANYGYTF
d_call: -
j_call: TRBJ1-2
clone_size: few
v_call: TRBV6-2/TRBV6-3

cdr3_nt: TGTGCCAGCAGTTCATCACTCTACGCAAGTAAAGAGACCCAGTACTTC
cdr3_aa: CASSSSLYASKETQYF
d_call: -
j_call: TRBJ2-5
clone_size: -
v_call: TRBV6-2/TRBV6-3

cdr3_nt: TGTGCCAGCAGTAGAGGACTAGCCCCCGGGGGGGAGCAGTTCTTC
cdr3_aa: CASSRGLAPGGEQFF
d_call: TRBD2
j_call: TRBJ2-1
clone_size: many
v_call: TRBV7-8

cdr3_nt: TGCGCCAGCGGGCGGGCCAGGAACACTGAAGCTTTCTTT
cdr3_aa: CASGRARNTEAFF
d_call: -
j_call: TRBJ1-1
clone_size: few
v_call: TRBV4-3

cdr3_nt: TGCGCCAGCAGCATGGGGCTAGCGGGAGCCCCCAGGGAGACCCAGTACTTC
cdr3_aa: CASSMGLAGAPRETQYF
d_call: TRBD2
j_call: TRBJ2-5
clone_size: -
v_call: TRBV5-1

cdr3_nt: TGTGCCAGCAGTTTCGAGGCAGACAGCTCCTACGAGCAGTACTTC
cdr3_aa: CASSFEADSSYEQYF
d_call: -
j_call: TRBJ2-7
clone_size: few
v_call: TRBV12-3/TRBV12-4

cdr3_nt: TGCAGTGCTAGTGGGCCCAAGCAGCATTTT
cdr3_aa: CSASGPKQHF
d_call: -
j_call: TRBJ1-5
clone_size: once
v_call: TRBV20-1

cdr3_nt: TGTGCCAGCAGTATACAGGGGGCGCGTAATCAGCCCCAGCATTTT
cdr3_aa: CASSIQGARNQPQHF
d_call: TRBD1
j_call: TRBJ1-5
clone_size: few
v_call: TRBV27

cdr3_nt: TGTGCCAGCAGCCAAGAGGCGTTTTTATCGGGAGGGTTCACAGATACGCAGTATTTT
cdr3_aa: CASSQEAFLSGGFTDTQYF
d_call: TRBD2
j_call: TRBJ2-3
clone_size: few
v_call: TRBV14

cdr3_nt: TGTGCCAGTAGCCTAAAAGGGCGGGAGATTAAACCCAGCTCCTACAATGAGCAGTTCTTC
cdr3_aa: CASSLKGREIKPSSYNEQFF
d_call: TRBD2
j_call: TRBJ2-1
clone_size: -
v_call: TRBV19

cdr3_nt: TGTGCCAGCACCGCGCCCCAGAGGGGTTTCTATGGCTACACCTTC
cdr3_aa: CASTAPQRGFYGYTF
d_call: -
j_call: TRBJ1-2
clone_size: few
v_call: TRBV7-2

cdr3_nt: TGTGCCACCAGTGGTGGGACTAGCGGGAGACGGGAGCAGTTCTTC
cdr3_aa: CATSGGTSGRREQFF
d_call: TRBD2
j_call: TRBJ2-1
clone_size: few
v_call: TRBV24-1

cdr3_nt: TGTGCCTTCGACCGGGACACATACACCGGGGAGCTGTTTTTT
cdr3_aa: CAFDRDTYTGELFF
d_call: -
j_call: TRBJ2-2
clone_size: -
v_call: TRBV30

cdr3_nt: TGTGCCAGCAGCTTACTTCGCGGGGATGAGCAGTTCTTC
cdr3_aa: CASSLLRGDEQFF
d_call: -
j_call: TRBJ2-1
clone_size: -
v_call: TRBV7-6

cdr3_nt: TGTGCCAGCAGCGTTTACAGTTACGAGCAGTACTTC
cdr3_aa: CASSVYSYEQYF
d_call: -
j_call: TRBJ2-7
clone_size: few
v_call: TRBV7-9

cdr3_nt: TGCAGTGCTAGAGCTCCGACAGGGGTTAGCTCCTACAATGAGCAGTTCTTC
cdr3_aa: CSARAPTGVSSYNEQFF
d_call: TRBD1
j_call: TRBJ2-1
clone_size: -
v_call: TRBV20-1

cdr3_nt: TGTGCCAGCAGCTTATATGGTGGGACCCCCTACGAGCAGTACTTC
cdr3_aa: CASSLYGGTPYEQYF
d_call: -
j_call: TRBJ2-7
clone_size: few
v_call: TRBV7-2

cdr3_nt: TGTGCCAGCAGCTTGTTTCGGGGCACTGAAGCTTTCTTT
cdr3_aa: CASSLFRGTEAFF
d_call: -
j_call: TRBJ1-1
clone_size: -
v_call: TRBV7-6

cdr3_nt: TGTGCCACCTGGAAAGGGCCCCTAGCGGGGGCAGGGGCCAAAAACATTCAGTACTTC
cdr3_aa: CATWKGPLAGAGAKNIQYF
d_call: TRBD2
j_call: TRBJ2-4
clone_size: -
v_call: TRBV15

cdr3_nt: TGTGCCAGCAGTGGGCACAGGATATCGAACACCGGGGAGCTGTTTTTT
cdr3_aa: CASSGHRISNTGELFF
d_call: -
j_call: TRBJ2-2
clone_size: few
v_call: TRBV6-1

cdr3_nt: TGTGCCAGCAGACAGGACAGAAACAATGAGCAGTTCTTC
cdr3_aa: CASRQDRNNEQFF
d_call: -
j_call: TRBJ2-1
clone_size: many
v_call: TRBV11-3

cdr3_nt: TGTGCCAGCTCACCCGATTTTGGGTATGGCTACACCTTC
cdr3_aa: CASSPDFGYGYTF
d_call: -
j_call: TRBJ1-2
clone_size: -
v_call: TRBV18

cdr3_nt: TGTGCCAGCAGCTTAGGCCCAGGGAGGGATGAGCAGTTCTTC
cdr3_aa: CASSLGPGRDEQFF
d_call: TRBD2
j_call: TRBJ2-1
clone_size: -
v_call: TRBV7-2

cdr3_nt: TGTGCCAGCAGGGGACAGTACCTCTCCTACGAGCAGTACTTC
cdr3_aa: CASRGQYLSYEQYF
d_call: TRBD1
j_call: TRBJ2-7
clone_size: -
v_call: TRBV2

cdr3_nt: TGTGCCAGCAGCCTCCAGGGGACTAGCGGAGGGGCCGGGGAGCTGTTTTTT
cdr3_aa: CASSLQGTSGGAGELFF
d_call: TRBD2
j_call: TRBJ2-2
clone_size: -
v_call: TRBV4-2

cdr3_nt: TGTGCCAGCTCAGCACTCGGCGACGAGCAGTACTTC
cdr3_aa: CASSALGDEQYF
d_call: -
j_call: TRBJ2-7
clone_size: -
v_call: TRBV18

cdr3_nt: TGTGCCAGCAGTGAATCGAGGAATTCACCCCTCCACTTT
cdr3_aa: CASSESRNSPLHF
d_call: -
j_call: TRBJ1-6
clone_size: few
v_call: TRBV25-1

cdr3_nt: TGTGCCAGCAGCCGGGCAGGTGAAGCTTTCTTT
cdr3_aa: CASSRAGEAFF
d_call: -
j_call: TRBJ1-1
clone_size: -
v_call: TRBV4-2

cdr3_nt: TGTGCCAGCAGGTTCCTAGGGAACTATGGCTACACCTTC
cdr3_aa: CASRFLGNYGYTF
d_call: -
j_call: TRBJ1-2
clone_size: -
v_call: TRBV28

cdr3_nt: TGTGCCATCAGTGGGACAGGGATAGGTCAGCCCCAGCATTTT
cdr3_aa: CAISGTGIGQPQHF
d_call: TRBD1
j_call: TRBJ1-5
clone_size: -
v_call: TRBV10-3

cdr3_nt: TGTGCCAGCAGCACAAACAGGGACACTGAAGCTTTCTTT
cdr3_aa: CASSTNRDTEAFF
d_call: -
j_call: TRBJ1-1
clone_size: few
v_call: TRBV7-3

cdr3_nt: TGTGCCAGCAGTCCTAGCGGGGGTACCAGAGTTGAGCAGTTCTTC
cdr3_aa: CASSPSGGTRVEQFF
d_call: TRBD2
j_call: TRBJ2-1
clone_size: -
v_call: TRBV6-6

cdr3_nt: TGTGCCAGCTCACGGGCTAGCGGACTGACCTACGAGCAGTACTTC
cdr3_aa: CASSRASGLTYEQYF
d_call: TRBD2
j_call: TRBJ2-7
clone_size: -
v_call: TRBV18